This passage covers 14 T cell receptor beta chains from one sample sequenced in a study of esophageal squamous cell carcinoma under preoperative chemotherapy. TCRdb redid the calling of the PCR reads with MiXCR, one entry per CDR3 protein. Among about 12,000 distinct CDR3 sequences listed, approximately 51% were seen once. Time point in this sample: before preoperative PTX-NDP chemotherapy. This sample was taken from a patient given preoperative chemotherapy. These receptors all stem from a human donor with esophageal squamous cell carcinoma. The donor label of this sample is uncertain.

By share of the sample, this clonotype is medium-sized. This sequence joins TRBV11-2 and TRBJ2-3, with TRBD1 as a possible D gene (6 bases). The CDR3 totals 16 residues. Trimming removed 6 bases at V and 6 bases at J, with 22 bases between. CDR1 SGHAT and CDR2 FQNNGV come from the germline V gene. CDR3 sequence reads: CASSNILRTGLDTQYF. CDR3 coding DNA: TGTGCCAGCAGTAACATACTACGTACAGGGCTCGATACGCAGTATTTT.

The chain joins TRBV6-1 to TRBJ1-4; 7 nucleotides match TRBD1. Trimming took 7 bases from V and 7 from J; bases not matched to a gene: 9. The CDR3 has 14 amino acids. CDR1 and CDR2 from the germline V gene are MNHNS and SASEGT. The CDR3, as DNA: TGTGCCAGCACCCCAGGAGGGGGCGTTGAAAAACTGTTTTTT. It specifies CASTPGGGVEKLFF.

The sample holds a few counts of this clonotype. The chain couples TRBV6-5 to TRBJ2-3; 11 bases are shared with TRBD2. The J call may be wrong; the DNA end is better matched by TRBJ2-7. The CDR3 has 15 residues. CDR1 MNHEY and CDR2 SVGAGI come from the germline V gene. CDR3 sequence: CASRVTSGSGYEQYF. CDR3 in DNA: TGTGCCAGCAGGGTTACTAGCGGGAGTGGGTACGAGCAGTACTTC.

By proportion, this clonotype is medium-sized. The chain recombines TRBV7-6 with TRBJ2-1; 11 nucleotides align to TRBD1. The CDR3 contains 14 residues. V was pared by 4 bases and J by 7 bases, with 3 bases of the junction left unmatched. Germline V gives CDR1 SGHVS, CDR2 FNYEAQ. As DNA, the CDR3 is TGTGCCAGCAGCTCCGGGACAGGGGGGAATGAGCAGTTCTTC. Its translation is CASSSGTGGNEQFF.

In its sample, this clonotype was seen a few times. Germline is not matched at one junction end, which may reflect a read error. The chain couples TRBV6-1 to TRBJ2-4; D might be TRBD1 or TRBD2, each matching 5 bases. The end of the DNA aligns better with TRBJ2-3, so the J call may be wrong. This CDR3 has 13 residues. CDR1 MNHNS and CDR2 SASEGT come from the germline V gene. CDR3 in DNA: TGTGCCAGGGGGGTTAGGGCCAAAAATACTCAGTATTTT. Its translation is CARGVRAKNTQYF.

The CDR3, as DNA: TGTGCCAGTTTGGTCCGGGCCGGAAACACCATATATTTT. It yields the protein CASLVRAGNTIYF. V usage is TRBV12-3 or TRBV12-4 and J usage is TRBJ1-3; unclear D gene. V was pared by 9 bases and J by 4 bases, with 13 bases between. The CDR3 has 13 residues.

The chain has TRBV11-2 and TRBJ2-3; the D is unclear. From germline, CDR1 is SGHAT and CDR2 FQNNGV. This CDR3 spans 15 amino acids. Deletions cut 7 bases from V and 2 bases from J, with 16 bases between. The CDR3 reads CASTKMAEPTDTQYF. CDR3 in DNA: TGTGCCAGCACCAAAATGGCGGAACCCACAGATACGCAGTATTTT.

The chain carries TRBV6-1 and TRBJ2-3; D may be TRBD1 (6 bases). The DNA end is a closer match to TRBJ2-1, so the J assignment may be wrong. The CDR3 spans 14 residues. Germline CDR1 and CDR2: MNHNS and SASEGT. The CDR3 DNA follows: TGTGCCAGCAGACCAACAGGGTTTTCCTACGAGCAGTTCTTC. Translated, it gives CASRPTGFSYEQFF.

Turning to this clonotype: A much larger clone lies a single base off, so this may be a read error. The rearrangement uses TRBV7-2 and TRBJ2-5; TRBD2 matches 9 bases. The CDR3 sequence is 13 residues long. Germline CDR1 is SGHTA and CDR2 is FQGNSA. With 1 base clipped from V and 7 bases from J, the junction kept 1 base outside the gene matches. CDR3 sequence (DNA): TGTGCCAGCAGCTTAGGCGGGAGGGTGACCCAGTACTTC. It codes for CASSLGGRVTQYF.

Worth noting for this clonotype: A read error may account for a junction end that differs from germline. In nucleotides, the CDR3 is TGTGCCAGCAGCCCCCAAACTTCCTCCGAGGAGCAGTTTTTT. Translated, it gives CASSPQTSSEEQFF. The chain links TRBV7-6 to TRBJ2-2; D gene unclear. The CDR3 consists of 14 residues. Germline assignment: CDR1 SGHVS and CDR2 FNYEAQ. Using reference TRBV7-6 and TRBJ2-2 for the parts outside the CDR3, the full variable domain is GAGVSQSPRYKVTKRGQDVALRCDPISGHVSLYWYRQALGQGPEFLTYFNYEAQQDKSGLPNDRFSAERPEGSISTLTIQRTEQRDSAMYRCASSPQTSSEEQFFGEGSRLTVL.

V gene TRBV14 combines with J gene TRBJ1-1; D is unresolved. The length of the CDR3 is 14 residues. CDR1 and CDR2 (germline): SGHDN, FVKESK. V dropped 4 bases and J dropped 3 bases, with 12 bases sitting between them. CDR3 region: CASSLLGPYTEAFF. The DNA of the CDR3 is TGTGCCAGCAGCCTTCTGGGTCCTTACACTGAAGCTTTCTTT.

The rearrangement uses TRBV7-3 and TRBJ2-3; D remains unclear. Germline CDR1 and CDR2: SGHTA and FQGTGA. This CDR3 is built from 13 residues. V lost 5 bases and J 1 base, leaving 7 bases between the germline ends. The CDR3 DNA reads TGTGCCAGCAGCCCGACTCGCACAGATACGCAGTATTTT. It encodes CASSPTRTDTQYF.

The chain joins TRBV6-1 to TRBJ2-3; unclear D gene. TRBJ2-7 explains the end of the DNA better; the J call may be wrong. Germline assignment: CDR1 MNHNS and CDR2 SASEGT. This CDR3 comprises 14 residues. The DNA for the CDR3 is TGTGCCAGCAGGGGGATGAGGCCCACAGATACGCAGTACTTC. Translating it yields CASRGMRPTDTQYF.

In this sample, this clonotype is medium-sized. The V and J genes are TRBV7-2 and TRBJ2-1; 9 nucleotides line up with TRBD2. The J call could be wrong; TRBJ2-7 is a better fit for the DNA end. Per germline, CDR1 SGHTA and CDR2 FQGNSA. This CDR3 comprises 14 residues. The CDR3 spells CASSLMSGRREQYF. The CDR3 nucleotides read TGTGCCAGCAGCTTAATGAGCGGGAGGCGGGAGCAGTACTTC.